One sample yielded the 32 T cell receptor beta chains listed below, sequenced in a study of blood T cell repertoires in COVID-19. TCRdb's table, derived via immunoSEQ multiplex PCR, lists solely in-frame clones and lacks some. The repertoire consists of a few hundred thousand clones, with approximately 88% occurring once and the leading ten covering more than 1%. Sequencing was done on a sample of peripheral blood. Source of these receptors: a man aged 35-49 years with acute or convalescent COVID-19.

The CDR3 loop is CASSVAGANEQFF. The CDR3 nucleotides are TGTGCCAGCAGCGTAGCAGGGGCGAATGAGCAGTTCTTC. The chain links TRBV9 to TRBJ2-1; maybe TRBD1 (6 bases). The CDR3 runs to 13 residues. V lost 0 bases and J 7 bases, leaving 8 bases between the germline ends. CDR1 is SGDLS and CDR2 is YYNGEE in the germline V gene.

CDR3 sequence reads: CASSDVGGTEAFF. CDR3 bases: TGTGCCAGCAGTGATGTCGGGGGTACTGAAGCTTTCTTT. The J gene is TRBJ1-1, the V gene TRBV6-1, with TRBD1 as a possible D gene (5 bases). The CDR3 is 13 amino acids. Trimming removed 3 bases from V and 5 bases from J, with 10 bases in between. Germline V gene data show CDR1 as MNHNS and CDR2 as SASEGT.

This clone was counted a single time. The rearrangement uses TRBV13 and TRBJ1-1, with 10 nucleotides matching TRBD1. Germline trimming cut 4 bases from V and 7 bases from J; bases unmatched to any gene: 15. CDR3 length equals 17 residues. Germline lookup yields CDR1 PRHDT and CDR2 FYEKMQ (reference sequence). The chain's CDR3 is CASSSRQGATAVGEAFF. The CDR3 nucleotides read TGTGCCAGCAGCTCGCGACAGGGGGCAACGGCCGTGGGTGAAGCTTTCTTT.

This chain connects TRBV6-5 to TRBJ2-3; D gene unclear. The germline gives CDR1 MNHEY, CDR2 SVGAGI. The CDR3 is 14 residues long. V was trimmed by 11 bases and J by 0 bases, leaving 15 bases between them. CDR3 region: CAFPLTTSTDTQYF. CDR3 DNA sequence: TGTGCCTTTCCCCTCACCACTAGCACAGATACGCAGTATTTT.

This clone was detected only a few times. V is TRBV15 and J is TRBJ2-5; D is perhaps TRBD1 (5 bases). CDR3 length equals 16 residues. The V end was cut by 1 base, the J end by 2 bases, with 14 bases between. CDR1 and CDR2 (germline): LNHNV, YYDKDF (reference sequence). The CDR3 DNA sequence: TGTGCCACCAGCAGAGGAGTGGCAGGGCGGCAAGAGACCCAGTACTTC. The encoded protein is CATSRGVAGRQETQYF.

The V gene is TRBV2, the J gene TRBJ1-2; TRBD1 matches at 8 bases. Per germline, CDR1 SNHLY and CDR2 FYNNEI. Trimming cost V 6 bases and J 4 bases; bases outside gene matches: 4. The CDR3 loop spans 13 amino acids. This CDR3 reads CASREGQVYGYTF. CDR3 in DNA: TGTGCCAGCAGAGAGGGACAGGTCTATGGCTACACCTTC.

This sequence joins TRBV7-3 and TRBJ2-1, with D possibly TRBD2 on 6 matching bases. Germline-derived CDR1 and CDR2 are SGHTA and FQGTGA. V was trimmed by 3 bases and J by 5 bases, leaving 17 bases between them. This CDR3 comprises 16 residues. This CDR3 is CASSFNGGVGHNEQFF. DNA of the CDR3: TGTGCCAGCAGCTTTAATGGCGGGGTGGGCCACAATGAGCAGTTCTTC.

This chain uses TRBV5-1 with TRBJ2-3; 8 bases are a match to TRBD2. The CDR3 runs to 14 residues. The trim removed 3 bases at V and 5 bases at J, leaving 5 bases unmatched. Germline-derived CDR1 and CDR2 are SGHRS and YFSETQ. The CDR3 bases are TGCGCCAGCAGCTCCCCGGGGGGGTTAGATACGCAGTATTTT. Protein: CASSSPGGLDTQYF.

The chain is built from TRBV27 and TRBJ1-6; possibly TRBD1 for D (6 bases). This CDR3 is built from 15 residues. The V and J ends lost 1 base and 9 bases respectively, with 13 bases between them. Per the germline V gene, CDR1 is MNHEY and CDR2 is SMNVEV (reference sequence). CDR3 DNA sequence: TGTGCCAGCAGTTTATGGAGGGGGGAGGGTTCACCCCTCCACTTT. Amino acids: CASSLWRGEGSPLHF.

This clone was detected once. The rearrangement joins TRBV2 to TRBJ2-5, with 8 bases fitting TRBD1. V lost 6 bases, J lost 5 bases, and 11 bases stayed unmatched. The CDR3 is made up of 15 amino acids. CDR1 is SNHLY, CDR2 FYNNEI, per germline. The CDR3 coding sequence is TGTGCCAGCAGCGCCCAGACAGGGGAGTGGGAGACCCAGTACTTC. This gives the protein CASSAQTGEWETQYF.

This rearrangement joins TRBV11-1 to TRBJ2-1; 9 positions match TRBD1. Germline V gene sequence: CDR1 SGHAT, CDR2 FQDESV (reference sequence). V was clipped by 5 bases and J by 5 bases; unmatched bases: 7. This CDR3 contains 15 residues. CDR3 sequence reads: CASSLGQGYDNEQFF. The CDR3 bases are TGTGCCAGCAGCCTGGGACAGGGCTACGACAATGAGCAGTTCTTC.

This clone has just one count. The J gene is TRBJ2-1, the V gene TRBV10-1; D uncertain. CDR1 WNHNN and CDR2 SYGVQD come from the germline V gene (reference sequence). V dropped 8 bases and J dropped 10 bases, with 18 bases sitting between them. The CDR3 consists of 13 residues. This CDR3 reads CASEDPNAREQFF. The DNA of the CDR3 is TGCGCCAGCGAAGACCCAAACGCCAGGGAGCAGTTCTTC.

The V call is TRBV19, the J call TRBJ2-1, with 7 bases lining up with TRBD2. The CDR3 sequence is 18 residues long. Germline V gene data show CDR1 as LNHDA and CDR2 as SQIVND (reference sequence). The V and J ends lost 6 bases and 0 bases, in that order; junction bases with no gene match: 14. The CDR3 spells CASSPRREGFPSYNEQFF. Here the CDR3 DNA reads TGTGCCAGTAGCCCCAGAAGGGAGGGCTTCCCCTCCTACAATGAGCAGTTCTTC. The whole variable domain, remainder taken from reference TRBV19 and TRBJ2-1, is DGGITQSPKYLFRKEGQNVTLSCEQNLNHDAMYWYRQDPGQGLRLIYYSQIVNDFQKGDIAEGYSVSREKKESFPLTVTSAQKNPTAFYLCASSPRREGFPSYNEQFFGPGTRLTVL.

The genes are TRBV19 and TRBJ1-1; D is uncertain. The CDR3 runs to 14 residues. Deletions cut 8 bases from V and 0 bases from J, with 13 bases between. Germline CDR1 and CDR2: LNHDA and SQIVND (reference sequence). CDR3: CASSRKRLNTEAFF. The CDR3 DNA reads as TGTGCCAGTTCCCGTAAGCGGTTGAACACTGAAGCTTTCTTT. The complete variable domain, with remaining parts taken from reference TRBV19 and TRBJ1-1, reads DGGITQSPKYLFRKEGQNVTLSCEQNLNHDAMYWYRQDPGQGLRLIYYSQIVNDFQKGDIAEGYSVSREKKESFPLTVTSAQKNPTAFYLCASSRKRLNTEAFFGQGTRLTVV.

DNA for the CDR3: TGTGCCAGCAGCCTTGAGAGGTCGTCGGATACTAACTATGGCTACACCTTC. Translating it yields CASSLERSSDTNYGYTF. The gene calls are TRBV13 and TRBJ1-2; D is ambiguous. CDR3 length: 17 amino acids. V lost 5 bases, J lost 0 bases, and 19 bases lay in between. The germline gives CDR1 PRHDT, CDR2 FYEKMQ (reference sequence).

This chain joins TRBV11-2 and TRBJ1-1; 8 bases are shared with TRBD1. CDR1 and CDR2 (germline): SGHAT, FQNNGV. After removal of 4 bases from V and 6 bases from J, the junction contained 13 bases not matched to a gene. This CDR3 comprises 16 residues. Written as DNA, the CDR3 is TGTGCCAGCAGCTACACAGGGGGGGGCGAATCAGCTGAAGCTTTCTTT. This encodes CASSYTGGGESAEAFF.

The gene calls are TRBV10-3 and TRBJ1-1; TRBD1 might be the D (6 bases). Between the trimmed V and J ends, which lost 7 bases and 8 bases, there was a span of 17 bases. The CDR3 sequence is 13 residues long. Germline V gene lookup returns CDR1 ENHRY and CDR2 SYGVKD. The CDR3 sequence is CAITKTGSNEAFF. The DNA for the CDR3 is TGTGCCATCACCAAGACAGGCAGCAACGAAGCTTTCTTT.

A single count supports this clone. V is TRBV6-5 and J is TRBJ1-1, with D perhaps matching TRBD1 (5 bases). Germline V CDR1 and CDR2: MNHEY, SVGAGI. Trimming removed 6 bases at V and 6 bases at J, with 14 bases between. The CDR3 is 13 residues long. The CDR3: CASRGGAWPEAFF. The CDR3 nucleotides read TGTGCCAGCAGGGGGGGAGCTTGGCCTGAAGCTTTCTTT.

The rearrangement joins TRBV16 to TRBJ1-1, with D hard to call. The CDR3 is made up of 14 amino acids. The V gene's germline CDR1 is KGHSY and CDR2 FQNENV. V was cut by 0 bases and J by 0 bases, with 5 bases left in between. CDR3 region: CASSQSALNTEAFF. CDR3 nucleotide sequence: TGTGCCAGCAGCCAATCCGCGTTGAACACTGAAGCTTTCTTT.

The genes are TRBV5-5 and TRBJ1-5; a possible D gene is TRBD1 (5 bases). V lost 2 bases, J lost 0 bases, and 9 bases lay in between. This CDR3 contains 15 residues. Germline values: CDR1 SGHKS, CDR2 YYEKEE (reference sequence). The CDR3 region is CASSFQGNSNQPQHF. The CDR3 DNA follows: TGTGCCAGCAGCTTCCAGGGAAATAGCAATCAGCCCCAGCATTTT. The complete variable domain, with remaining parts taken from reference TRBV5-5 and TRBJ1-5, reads DAGVTQSPTHLIKTRGQQVTLRCSPISGHKSVSWYQQVLGQGPQFIFQYYEKEERGRGNFPDRFSARQFPNYSSELNVNALLLGDSALYLCASSFQGNSNQPQHFGDGTRLSIL.

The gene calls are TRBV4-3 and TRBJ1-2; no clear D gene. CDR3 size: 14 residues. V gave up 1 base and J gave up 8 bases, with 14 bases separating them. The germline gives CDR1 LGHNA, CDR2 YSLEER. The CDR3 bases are TGCGCCAGCAGCCAAGGAAGGCAGGCGCAAGGCTACACCTTC. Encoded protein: CASSQGRQAQGYTF.

The CDR3: CASSLEGGDYQPQHF. DNA for the CDR3: TGTGCCAGCAGCTTGGAAGGGGGCGACTATCAGCCCCAGCATTTT. This chain uses TRBV7-8 with TRBJ1-5, with TRBD1 identical over 7 bases. This CDR3 comprises 15 residues. Unmatched junction bases numbered 7, after V lost 3 bases and J lost 5 bases. Germline V gene lookup returns CDR1 SGHVS and CDR2 FQNEAQ.

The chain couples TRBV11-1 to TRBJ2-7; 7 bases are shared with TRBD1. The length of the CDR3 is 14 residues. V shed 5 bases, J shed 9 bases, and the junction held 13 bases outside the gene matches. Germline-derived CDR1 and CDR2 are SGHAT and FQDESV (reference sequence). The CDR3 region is CASSRGQELMGQYF. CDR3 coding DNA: TGTGCCAGCAGCCGAGGACAGGAGCTCATGGGGCAGTACTTC. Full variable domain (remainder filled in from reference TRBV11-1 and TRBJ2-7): EAEVAQSPRYKITEKSQAVAFWCDPISGHATLYWYRQILGQGPELLVQFQDESVVDDSQLPKDRFSAERLKGVDSTLKIQPAELGDSAMYLCASSRGQELMGQYFGPGTRLTVT.

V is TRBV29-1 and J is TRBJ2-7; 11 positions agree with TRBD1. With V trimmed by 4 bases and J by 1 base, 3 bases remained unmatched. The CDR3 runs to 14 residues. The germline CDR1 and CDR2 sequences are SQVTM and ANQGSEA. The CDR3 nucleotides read TGCAGCGTTGCGGGACAGGGGGAGTCCTACGAGCAGTACTTC. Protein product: CSVAGQGESYEQYF.

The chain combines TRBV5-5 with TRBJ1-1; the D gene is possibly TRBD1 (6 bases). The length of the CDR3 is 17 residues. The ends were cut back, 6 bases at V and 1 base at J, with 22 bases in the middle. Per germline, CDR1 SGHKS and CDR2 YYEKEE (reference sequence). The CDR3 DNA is TGTGCCAGCACCCTATCCGTGGGGGGGCGGAGGAACACTGAAGCTTTCTTT. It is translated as CASTLSVGGRRNTEAFF.

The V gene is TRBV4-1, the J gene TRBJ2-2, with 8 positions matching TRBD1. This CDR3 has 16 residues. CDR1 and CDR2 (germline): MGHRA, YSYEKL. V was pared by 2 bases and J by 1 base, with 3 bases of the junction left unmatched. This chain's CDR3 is CASSQHGQGNTGELFF. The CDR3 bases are TGCGCCAGCAGCCAACACGGACAGGGGAACACCGGGGAGCTGTTTTTT.

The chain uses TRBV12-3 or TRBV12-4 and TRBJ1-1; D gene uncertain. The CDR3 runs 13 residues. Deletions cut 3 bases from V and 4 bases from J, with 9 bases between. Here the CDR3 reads CASSLRFGTEAFF. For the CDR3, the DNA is TGTGCCAGCAGTTTGCGTTTCGGCACTGAAGCTTTCTTT.

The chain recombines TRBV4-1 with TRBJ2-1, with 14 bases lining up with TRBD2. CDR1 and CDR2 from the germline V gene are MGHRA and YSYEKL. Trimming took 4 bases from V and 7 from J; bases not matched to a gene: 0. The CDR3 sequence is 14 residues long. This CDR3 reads CASSRTSGGNEQFF. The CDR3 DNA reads TGCGCCAGCAGCCGGACTAGCGGGGGGAATGAGCAGTTCTTC.

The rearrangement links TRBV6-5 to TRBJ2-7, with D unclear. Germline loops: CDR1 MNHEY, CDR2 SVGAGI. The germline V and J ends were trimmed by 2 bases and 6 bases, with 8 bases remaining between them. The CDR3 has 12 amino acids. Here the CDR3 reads CASSYGTGEQYF. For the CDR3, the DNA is TGTGCCAGCAGTTACGGTACGGGCGAGCAGTACTTC.

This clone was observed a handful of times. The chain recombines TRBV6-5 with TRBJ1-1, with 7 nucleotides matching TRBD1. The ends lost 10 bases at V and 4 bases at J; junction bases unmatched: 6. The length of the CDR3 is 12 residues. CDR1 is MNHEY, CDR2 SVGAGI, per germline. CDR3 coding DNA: TGTGCCACGGAGACAGGGCTCACTGAAGCTTTCTTT. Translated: CATETGLTEAFF.

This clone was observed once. As DNA, the CDR3 is TGTGCCAGCAGCCTAGGAAGGGCTAGCGAGGGGTACCAAGAGACCCAGTACTTC. This sequence encodes CASSLGRASEGYQETQYF. The chain joins TRBV9 to TRBJ2-5, with D perhaps matching TRBD2 (6 bases). This CDR3 contains 18 residues. V lost 4 bases and J 0 bases, leaving 22 bases between the germline ends. The germline V gene encodes CDR1 SGDLS and CDR2 YYNGEE.

The CDR3 spells CASSSDGAANEKLFF. The CDR3, as DNA: TGTGCCAGCAGCTCCGATGGGGCCGCTAATGAAAAACTGTTTTTT. This chain connects TRBV5-4 to TRBJ1-4, with D perhaps TRBD1 (5 bases). This CDR3 is built from 15 residues. V shed 3 bases and J shed 3 bases, with 12 bases lying between them. Germline V gene lookup returns CDR1 SGHNT and CDR2 YYREEE (reference sequence).